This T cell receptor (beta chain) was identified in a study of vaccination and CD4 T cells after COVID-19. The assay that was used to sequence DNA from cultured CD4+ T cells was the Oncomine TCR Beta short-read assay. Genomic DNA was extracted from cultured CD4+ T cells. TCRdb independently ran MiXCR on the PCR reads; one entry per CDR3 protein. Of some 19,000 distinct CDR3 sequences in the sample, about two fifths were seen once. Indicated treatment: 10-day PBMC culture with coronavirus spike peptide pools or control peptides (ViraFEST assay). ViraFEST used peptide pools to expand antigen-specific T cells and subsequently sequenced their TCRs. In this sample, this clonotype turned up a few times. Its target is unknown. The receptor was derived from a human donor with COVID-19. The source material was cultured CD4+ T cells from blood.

Written as DNA, the CDR3 is TGTGCCAGCAGTTACTCTCAGATTCAAGAGACCCAGTACTTC. Its translation: CASSYSQIQETQYF. The chain couples TRBV6-5 to TRBJ2-5; D is unresolved. Trimming removed 0 bases from V and 2 bases from J, with 7 bases in between. Germline loops: CDR1 MNHEY, CDR2 SVGAGI. The CDR3 sequence is 14 residues long.